The rows below give T cell receptor beta chains drawn from one sample of a study of blood T cells in healthy people across ages. TCRdb analysed the 5' RACE reads with MiXCR anew, one entry per CDR3 protein. Among around 2 million distinct CDR3 sequences, 30% to 40% were seen once, and the ten largest hold under 30%. Material: blood. These receptors were collected from a human donor in good health. Each CDR3 is given with its conserved first and last residue. Fields, in order: V gene, CDR3 length, J gene, CDR3 protein.

v_call: TRBV5-1; cdr3_length: 16; j_call: .; cdr3_aa: CASSAPGGMVSYEQYF
v_call: TRBV5-6; cdr3_length: 15; j_call: TRBJ2-1; cdr3_aa: CASSLEWFSRGEQFF
v_call: TRBV7-9; cdr3_length: 14; j_call: TRBJ1-1; cdr3_aa: CASSSDYSITEAFF
v_call: TRBV7-2; cdr3_length: 14; j_call: TRBJ2-3; cdr3_aa: CASSVRALTDTQYF
v_call: TRBV7-2; cdr3_length: 15; j_call: TRBJ1-6; cdr3_aa: CASSNKQGLNSPLHF
v_call: TRBV5-1; cdr3_length: 15; j_call: TRBJ2-3; cdr3_aa: CASSPDRGLGDTQYF
v_call: TRBV25-1; cdr3_length: 14; j_call: TRBJ2-7; cdr3_aa: CASSALRGAYEQYF
v_call: TRBV5-1; cdr3_length: 15; j_call: TRBJ2-3; cdr3_aa: CASSLAVAGTDTQYF
v_call: TRBV6-8; cdr3_length: 19; j_call: TRBJ2-1; cdr3_aa: CVSSSPPGTSKRTDNEQFF
v_call: TRBV12-3/TRBV12-4; cdr3_length: 15; j_call: TRBJ1-2; cdr3_aa: CASSPGGTKSYGYTF
v_call: TRBV6-5; cdr3_length: 16; j_call: TRBJ2-7; cdr3_aa: CASSYRGPSKGYEQYF
v_call: TRBV2; cdr3_length: 13; j_call: TRBJ1-5; cdr3_aa: CASSTGREQPQHF
v_call: TRBV12-3/TRBV12-4; cdr3_length: 12; j_call: TRBJ1-4; cdr3_aa: CASSPPGQTLFF
v_call: TRBV7-9; cdr3_length: 18; j_call: TRBJ2-6; cdr3_aa: CASSRPGDRVSGANVLTF
v_call: TRBV20-1; cdr3_length: 15; j_call: TRBJ1-5; cdr3_aa: CSARAMSGGEQPQHF
v_call: TRBV29-1; cdr3_length: 12; j_call: TRBJ1-2; cdr3_aa: CSVDRDRRGYTF
v_call: TRBV20-1; cdr3_length: 14; j_call: TRBJ2-1; cdr3_aa: CSALRLAGAFEQFF
v_call: TRBV29-1; cdr3_length: 16; j_call: .; cdr3_aa: CSAIGASGGQYNEQYF
v_call: TRBV12-3/TRBV12-4; cdr3_length: 15; j_call: TRBJ2-5; cdr3_aa: CASSALGEGKETQYF
v_call: TRBV12-3/TRBV12-4; cdr3_length: 14; j_call: TRBJ1-1; cdr3_aa: CASSLFSLNTEAFF